This T cell receptor beta chain was identified in a study of blood T cell repertoires in COVID-19. Study-wide context: Acute and convalescent COVID-19 samples came from the United States, Italy and Spain. T cells, B-cell-depleted T cells, or PBMCs supplied cDNA or gDNA.

In the authors' workflow: By means of reference gene primer amplification, nucleated cell counts were estimated. TCRdb's copy holds only in-frame clones and misses some; the assay was immunoSEQ multiplex PCR. V and J calls and clone size are given by that table; D and trimming were obtained from the DNA. Of 150,000 to 200,000 clones in the sample, 70% to 80% were seen once. There are 15 residues in the CDR3. Per the germline V gene, CDR1 is LGHNA and CDR2 is YSLEER. V shed 4 bases, J shed 7 bases, and the junction held 11 bases outside the gene matches. This clone occurred once. The chain joins TRBV4-3 to TRBJ1-2; 8 bases agree with TRBD1. Material: peripheral blood. The TCR was taken from a man in his fifties or sixties with acute or convalescent COVID-19. CDR3 nucleotides: TGCGCCAGCAGCCGTAAATCAGGGGGCGAGGCTGGCTACACCTTC. Its translation: CASSRKSGGEAGYTF.